This TCR beta chain came from a study of blood T cells in healthy people across ages. The germline V gene has CDR1 LNHNV and CDR2 YYDKDF (reference sequence). The CDR3 runs to 13 residues. Using a J-beta primer mix together with a sample-barcoded 5' primer, a second PCR was run for about 6 to 11 cycles. TCRdb itself ran the 5' RACE reads through MiXCR, one entry per CDR3 protein. The table lists about 1.8 million distinct CDR3 sequences, approximately 50% of them singletons. The clonotype comes from a middle-aged woman in good health. The material sequenced was blood. The chain carries TRBV15 and TRBJ2-5; a weak D match, TRBD1 (5 bases). The J call may be wrong; the DNA end is better matched by TRBJ2-7. DNA for the CDR3: TGTGCCACCAGCAGAGATCCCACAGGCGAGCAGTACTTC. Its protein product is CATSRDPTGEQYF.